The next 15 T cell receptor beta chains were all read from a single sample in a study of beta chain features in type 1 diabetes. For these TCRs, the target antigens are not known. Study results and limitations: Researchers report that Type 1 diabetes patients had moderately but significantly shorter TCRB CDR3s across all four CD4+ subsets.

Every bit of the isolated RNA underwent reverse transcription, so sequencing read expressed TCRB transcripts. Profiling relied on immunoSEQ multiplex PCR, and the TCRdb table lists in-frame clones only, not all of them. Here the sample spans a few hundred thousand clones, about a fifth being singletons. Sequences were obtained from naive CD4+ T cells from blood. These TCRs come from a woman between 40 and 50 years old with type 1 diabetes.

The chain uses TRBV4-1 and TRBJ1-2; 7 bases are a match to TRBD1. CDR3 length equals 13 residues. CDR1 MGHRA and CDR2 YSYEKL come from the germline V gene. V trimming: 1 base; J trimming: 5 bases; junction bases outside the gene matches: 1. This CDR3 reads CASSQGDRYGYTF. As DNA, the CDR3 is TGCGCCAGCAGCCAAGGGGACAGATATGGCTACACCTTC.

The J gene is TRBJ2-3, the V gene TRBV2; 7 nucleotides agree with TRBD1. There are 15 residues in the CDR3. Losses at the gene ends were 3 bases for V and 3 bases for J; bases not matched to a gene: 6. Germline V gives CDR1 SNHLY, CDR2 FYNNEI. Here the CDR3 reads CASSDGTALTDTQYF. The CDR3 coding sequence is TGTGCCAGCAGTGACGGGACAGCGCTAACAGATACGCAGTATTTT.

The chain's CDR3 is CASSHFGTENYGYTF. As DNA, the CDR3 is TGTGCCAGCAGCCATTTTGGGACAGAAAACTATGGCTACACCTTC. This rearrangement joins TRBV4-2 to TRBJ1-2, with 7 bases aligning to TRBD1. The CDR3 sequence is 15 residues long. V lost 3 bases, J lost 2 bases, and 6 bases stayed unmatched. Germline V lookup: CDR1 LGHNA, CDR2 YNFKEQ.

This chain uses TRBV4-3 with TRBJ1-2, with D perhaps matching TRBD1 (5 bases). V was trimmed by 5 bases and J by 10 bases, leaving 17 bases between them. The germline gives CDR1 LGHNA, CDR2 YSLEER. CDR3 length equals 13 residues. CDR3 DNA: TGCGCCAGCAGCTTCTGGGGCCTTCCTGACTACACCTTC. Amino acids: CASSFWGLPDYTF.

The genes are TRBV7-9 and TRBJ2-7; 7 bases map to TRBD1. Germline CDR1 and CDR2: SEHNR and FQNEAQ (reference sequence). CDR3 length equals 15 residues. The ends lost 3 bases at V and 4 bases at J; junction bases unmatched: 9. The DNA of the CDR3 is TGTGCCAGCAGCTTTACCGGGACAGCTCAATACGAGCAGTACTTC. Its protein is CASSFTGTAQYEQYF.

Of note for this clone: Different DNA sequences within this sample yield the same CDR3. The V and J genes are TRBV5-4 and TRBJ2-1, with TRBD1 identical over 10 bases. With 4 bases clipped from V and 4 bases from J, the junction kept 5 bases outside the gene matches. The CDR3 is made up of 15 amino acids. Germline V gene lookup returns CDR1 SGHNT and CDR2 YYREEE (reference sequence). CDR3 region: CASSGDRGSYNEQFF. CDR3 in DNA: TGTGCCAGCAGCGGGGACAGGGGATCGTACAATGAGCAGTTCTTC.

This clone was seen more than once but under ten times. V gene TRBV9 combines with J gene TRBJ2-4, with D perhaps matching TRBD1 (6 bases). The germline V and J ends were trimmed by 3 bases and 9 bases, with 16 bases remaining between them. Germline CDR1 and CDR2: SGDLS and YYNGEE. CDR3 length equals 14 residues. The CDR3 DNA follows: TGTGCCAGCAGCGCGGACAGTCTCGGTATCATTCAGTACTTC. Its protein is CASSADSLGIIQYF.

The CDR3 sequence is CASSSPPQGTQYF. The CDR3 coding sequence is TGTGCCAGCAGCTCCCCCCCTCAGGGGACCCAGTACTTC. The J gene is TRBJ2-5, the V gene TRBV9; tentatively, D is TRBD1 (5 bases). The V end lost 4 bases, the J end lost 7 bases, and 14 bases lay between the germline ends. This CDR3 comprises 13 residues. Per the germline V gene, CDR1 is SGDLS and CDR2 is YYNGEE.

A few counts support this clone. V usage is TRBV28 and J usage is TRBJ1-5; TRBD1 is a possible D gene (5 bases). CDR1 is MDHEN, CDR2 SYDVKM, per germline. Trimming shortened V by 4 bases and J by 9 bases, and 16 bases separated the two germline ends. The CDR3 length is 14 residues. The CDR3: CASSSRTRWTPQHF. The CDR3 DNA is TGTGCCAGCAGTTCCCGGACACGCTGGACGCCCCAGCATTTT.

CDR3 in amino acids: CASSLLGSGASTDTQYF. CDR3 bases: TGCGCCAGCAGCCTCCTCGGTAGCGGGGCAAGCACAGATACGCAGTATTTT. V and J are TRBV4-1 and TRBJ2-3, with 8 bases that match TRBD2. There are 17 residues in the CDR3. Germline V gives CDR1 MGHRA, CDR2 YSYEKL. J was trimmed by 0 bases and V by 4 bases; bases with no gene match: 9.

Worth noting for this clone: One junction end does not reproduce the germline sequence, and a read error may be involved. This CDR3 is CVSSSGTGPTYNEQFF. CDR3 DNA sequence: TGTGTCAGCAGTTCGGGGACAGGACCTACCTACAATGAGCAGTTCTTC. This chain links TRBV6-5 with TRBJ2-1; 8 positions match TRBD1. The CDR3 sequence is 16 residues long. CDR1 MNHEY and CDR2 SVGAGI come from the germline V gene.

This clone was counted between two and nine times. This chain links TRBV9 with TRBJ1-5, with D tentatively TRBD1 (5 bases). CDR3 length: 14 residues. Trimming took 3 bases from V and 0 from J, leaving 7 bases between them. The germline V gene has CDR1 SGDLS and CDR2 YYNGEE. The CDR3 region is CASSAGPSNQPQHF. The CDR3 DNA follows: TGTGCCAGCAGCGCAGGGCCTAGCAATCAGCCCCAGCATTTT.

Only a few counts were recorded for this clone. The chain couples TRBV9 to TRBJ2-2; the match to TRBD2 covers 7 bases. The CDR3 consists of 16 residues. Germline V CDR1 and CDR2: SGDLS, YYNGEE. V dropped 0 bases and J dropped 2; count of bases not matched to a gene: 4. CDR3 sequence (DNA): TGTGCCAGCAGCGTAGCAGGCGGGGGAAACACCGGGGAGCTGTTTTTT. It specifies CASSVAGGGNTGELFF.

The sample holds a few counts of this clone. The chain employs TRBV28 and TRBJ2-1; D call uncertain. Deletions cut 6 bases from V and 4 bases from J, with 7 bases between. This CDR3 is 12 amino acids long. Germline CDR1 and CDR2: MDHEN and SYDVKM. CDR3 DNA sequence: TGTGCCAGCAGCCCCACTTACAATGAGCAGTTCTTC. Protein: CASSPTYNEQFF.

This clone was seen a handful of times. The chain uses TRBV9 and TRBJ2-3, with D perhaps TRBD2 (6 bases). The V end was cut by 4 bases, the J end by 4 bases, with 22 bases between. Germline assignment: CDR1 SGDLS and CDR2 YYNGEE. This CDR3 region has 17 residues. The chain's CDR3 is CASSQLDGGKRADTQYF. The CDR3 DNA sequence: TGTGCCAGCAGCCAGCTCGACGGGGGAAAGCGCGCAGATACGCAGTATTTT.